The present TCR beta chain was sequenced within a study of blood T cells in healthy people across ages. Findings of the study overall: Roughly linear declines in TCR beta diversity per million T cells occurred with age. More naive CD4+ cells and higher diversity were found in long-lived than in aged donors. Because sorting was not performed, PBMCs prevented conclusive naive versus antigen-experienced comparison.

As concerns this clonotype: The antigen is undetermined.

The CDR3 has 14 amino acids. The germline V and J ends were trimmed by 1 base and 6 bases, with 11 bases remaining between them. Germline V CDR1 and CDR2: SGHTS, YDEGEE. Primers used in a second PCR of roughly 6 to 11 cycles were a sample-barcoded 5' primer and a J-beta primer mix. TCRdb itself ran the 5' RACE reads through MiXCR, one entry per CDR3 protein. The sample includes 1 million to 1.2 million distinct CDR3 sequences, less than 45% of them seen just once. V is TRBV5-8 and J is TRBJ1-5; no reliable D call. Specimen: blood. The origin of this receptor is a man aged 18 to 29 in good health. In nucleotides, the CDR3 is TGTGCCAGCAGCTTGATGGTTCTGGGTCAGCCCCAGCATTTT. Translation gives CASSLMVLGQPQHF.